This TCR beta chain was found in a study of cytomegalovirus exposure and HLA in healthy donors. Study-level findings and limits: Highly shared variants forming one cluster were likely a sequencing artifact. What a later analysis showed was that several of the most significant clusters appeared linked to common viral pathogens.

Remarks on this clone: Its antigen is unidentified.

The CDR3 spans 15 residues. Germline V lookup: CDR1 SQVTM, CDR2 ANQGSEA. The germline V and J ends were trimmed by 5 bases and 1 base, with 16 bases remaining between them. Researchers ran the PCR with 60 Vbeta and 13 Jbeta primers. TCRdb's copy holds only in-frame clones and misses some; the assay was immunoSEQ multiplex PCR. The sample holds fewer than 250,000 clones, roughly 88% seen once. This chain links TRBV29-1 with TRBJ2-3; TRBD2 might be the D (6 bases). What was sequenced was PBMCs. This TCR came from a boy younger than 10 in good health and CMV-seronegative. CDR3 in amino acids: CSVRTTGGGTDTQYF. CDR3 nucleotide sequence: TGCAGCGTTAGAACTACCGGGGGTGGCACAGATACGCAGTATTTT.